This T cell receptor beta chain appears in the sequencing data of a study of blood T cell repertoires in COVID-19. The overall study: Italy, Spain and the United States were the sources of the convalescent and acute COVID-19 samples.

Original processing notes: The authors estimated nucleated cell counts from reference gene primer amplification. Assay: immunoSEQ multiplex PCR; the TCRdb copy retains only in-frame clones and omits some. V, J and clone size reflect that table, while D and trimming were determined from the DNA. Of hundreds of thousands of clones listed, 88% were seen once; the top ten hold around 0.9%. Between the trimmed V and J ends, which lost 3 bases and 6 bases, there was a span of 12 bases. The length of the CDR3 is 13 residues. Germline lookup yields CDR1 SGHRS and CDR2 YFSETQ. Participants' reported clinical history set cohort assignment. Donors in Cohort 3 counted as recovered after two negative PCRs, clearance, or symptom resolution.

This TCR derives from a woman aged 30 to 39 who had recovered from COVID-19. Material: PBMCs or T cells enriched from blood (not recorded which). V gene TRBV5-1 combines with J gene TRBJ2-5; D is undetermined. The chain's CDR3 is CASSSPVYKTQYF. The DNA for the CDR3 is TGCGCCAGCAGCTCTCCAGTTTACAAGACCCAGTACTTC.